The TCR beta chain under discussion was sequenced for a study of shared clonotypes between healthy human individuals. Study context: The study enrolled a couple of women and a few men aged 18 to 49.

This table comes from immunoSEQ multiplex PCR, and its TCRdb copy is limited to in-frame clones, with some not included. The table lists about 2.5 million clones, roughly 92% of them singletons. The J segment lost 5 bases and the V segment lost 5 bases, leaving 9 bases of the junction unmatched. Germline V gene lookup returns CDR1 MNHNY and CDR2 SVGAGI (reference sequence). CDR3 length equals 15 residues. This TCR was recovered from a man aged 18-30 years in good health. Some clones in this sample may be carry-over from other donors' samples. The chain joins TRBV6-6 to TRBJ2-5, with 9 bases fitting TRBD2. The sample consisted of naive CD4+ T cells from PBMCs. As to subset: CD45RA+ positively selected. This CDR3 reads CASSPRTSAWETQYF. The CDR3 DNA follows: TGTGCCAGCAGTCCTCGGACTAGCGCGTGGGAGACCCAGTACTTC.